This T cell receptor beta chain stems from a study of graft-versus-host responses after intestinal transplantation. On the study more broadly: Every one of the recipients received anti-thymocyte globulin induction and afterwards took tacrolimus and steroids for around 3 years.

The authors seeded 200,000 CFSE-labeled responder cells together with 200,000 irradiated stimulator cells tagged with violet dye. TCRdb's table, derived via immunoSEQ multiplex PCR, lists solely in-frame clones and lacks some. The sample contains 12,000 to 15,000 clones, roughly 29% of which appear only once. This clone was observed a few times. The sample in question was alloreactive CD4+ T cells from a mixed lymphocyte reaction culture, obtained before intestinal transplant. Subset here: CFSE-low proliferating T cells sorted from approximately 6-day pre-transplant mixed lymphocyte reaction (GvH or HvG direction). This receptor was identified in a human patient who received an intestinal transplant.

The CDR3 protein is CAWSVGMHNSPLHF. CDR3 nucleotide sequence: TGTGCCTGGAGTGTCGGAATGCATAATTCACCCCTCCACTTT. This chain uses TRBV30 with TRBJ1-6; D uncertain. CDR3 length equals 14 residues. The V gene's germline CDR1 is GTSNPN and CDR2 SVGIG (reference sequence). V was trimmed by 0 bases and J by 5 bases, leaving 8 bases between them.